The next 12 T cell receptor beta chains were all read from a single sample in a study of T cell clonotyping in hematopoietic cell transplantation. Sequencing used immunoSEQ multiplex PCR; TCRdb keeps in-frame clones, though not all of them. The sample includes approximately 25,000 clones, approximately 94% of them seen just once. The sample consisted of peripheral blood mononuclear cells. The source of these receptors is a man between 50 and 59 years old in good health. Some clones in this sample may be carry-over from other donors' samples.

The gene calls are TRBV5-4 and TRBJ1-4, with D unresolved. Germline V gene data show CDR1 as SGHNT and CDR2 as YYREEE (reference sequence). Trimming took off 4 bases at V and 0 bases at J, with 10 bases between the two ends. CDR3 length: 15 amino acids. The CDR3 DNA is TGTGCCAGCAGCCTTCGTGTTGCAACTAATGAAAAACTGTTTTTT. Its translation: CASSLRVATNEKLFF.

The chain recombines TRBV5-1 with TRBJ1-1; D is perhaps TRBD1 (5 bases). Trimming removed 4 bases at V and 1 base at J, with 32 bases between. This CDR3 region has 21 residues. The germline gives CDR1 SGHRS, CDR2 YFSETQ. This CDR3 is CASSRHPFSLAGNGQNTEAFF. The CDR3, as DNA: TGCGCCAGCAGCCGACACCCCTTCAGCTTGGCAGGGAATGGGCAGAACACTGAAGCTTTCTTT.

CDR3 loop: CASSAGQGAEEQYF. CDR3 nucleotides: TGTGCCAGCAGTGCGGGACAGGGGGCGGAAGAGCAGTACTTC. The rearrangement joins TRBV6-1 to TRBJ2-7, with 12 bases fitting TRBD1. CDR1 and CDR2 (germline): MNHNS, SASEGT. The trim removed 4 bases at V and 7 bases at J, leaving 5 bases unmatched. The CDR3 length is 14 residues.

The chain recombines TRBV6-5 with TRBJ1-1; 8 bases are shared with TRBD1. J gave up 3 bases and V 0 bases, and 0 bases lay outside the gene matches. This CDR3 has 14 residues. CDR1 is MNHEY, CDR2 SVGAGI, per germline. The CDR3 here is CASSYSTGDTEAFF. As DNA, the CDR3 is TGTGCCAGCAGTTACTCGACAGGGGACACTGAAGCTTTCTTT.

The chain links TRBV5-1 to TRBJ1-5; TRBD1 matches at 11 bases. Germline values: CDR1 SGHRS, CDR2 YFSETQ. This CDR3 has 14 amino acids. Unmatched junction bases numbered 3, after V lost 3 bases and J lost 7 bases. The CDR3 DNA sequence: TGCGCCAGCAGCTCGGGGACAGGGGGGCAGCCCCAGCATTTT. Protein: CASSSGTGGQPQHF.

V usage is TRBV5-4 and J usage is TRBJ2-2; unclear D gene. Germline V gene data show CDR1 as SGHNT and CDR2 as YYREEE (reference sequence). V gave up 1 base and J gave up 7 bases, with 11 bases separating them. The CDR3 runs 14 residues. For the CDR3, the DNA is TGTGCCAGCAGCTTGTTAGGGATGTACGGGGAGCTGTTTTTT. This translates into CASSLLGMYGELFF.

V usage is TRBV6-6 and J usage is TRBJ2-2, with D perhaps TRBD2 (5 bases). V dropped 6 bases and J dropped 1 base, with 9 bases sitting between them. In germline, CDR1 is MNHNY, CDR2 SVGAGI (reference sequence). CDR3 length: 14 residues. The CDR3 region has the DNA TGTGCCAGCAGGCCCGGGGAGAACACCGGGGAGCTGTTTTTT. This encodes CASRPGENTGELFF.

This rearrangement joins TRBV7-2 to TRBJ2-1; D not resolved. The CDR3 is 15 amino acids. The germline V gene has CDR1 SGHTA and CDR2 FQGNSA. V was trimmed by 0 bases and J by 0 bases, leaving 6 bases between them. The CDR3 protein is CASSLAGFSYNEQFF. The CDR3 nucleotides read TGTGCCAGCAGCTTAGCGGGTTTCTCCTACAATGAGCAGTTCTTC. The whole variable domain, filled in from reference TRBV7-2 and TRBJ2-1, reads GAGVSQSPSNKVTEKGKDVELRCDPISGHTALYWYRQSLGQGLEFLIYFQGNSAPDKSGLPSDRFSAERTGGSVSTLTIQRTQQEDSAVYLCASSLAGFSYNEQFFGPGTRLTVL.

The chain combines TRBV11-2 with TRBJ1-6, with 7 bases identical to TRBD1. The CDR3 extends over 16 amino acids. The germline CDR1 and CDR2 sequences are SGHAT and FQNNGV. V shed 5 bases, J shed 2 bases, and the junction held 6 bases outside the gene matches. The CDR3 DNA follows: TGTGCCAGCAGCACCCCAACAGGGGCCTATAATTCACCCCTCCACTTT. This encodes CASSTPTGAYNSPLHF.

This chain joins TRBV6-1 and TRBJ1-6; D gene uncertain. Trimming pared 7 bases from V and 1 base from J, leaving 11 bases between. The CDR3 contains 15 residues. Per germline, CDR1 MNHNS and CDR2 SASEGT. The chain's CDR3 is CASTALGSYNSPLHF. CDR3 DNA: TGTGCCAGCACTGCATTGGGATCCTATAATTCACCCCTCCACTTT.

The chain has TRBV7-9 and TRBJ1-2, with 9 nucleotides matching TRBD1. CDR1 SEHNR and CDR2 FQNEAQ come from the germline V gene (reference sequence). CDR3 length equals 16 residues. Trimming at V came to 1 base and at J to 4 bases, leaving 7 bases not matched to a gene. Here the CDR3 reads CASSLVIGTGRYGYTF. The CDR3 bases are TGTGCCAGCAGCTTAGTTATTGGGACAGGGCGCTATGGCTACACCTTC.

V is TRBV11-2 and J is TRBJ2-5; D gene unclear. The germline gives CDR1 SGHAT, CDR2 FQNNGV. V lost 4 bases to trimming and J lost 3 bases, with 18 bases between them. The CDR3 loop spans 16 amino acids. The chain's CDR3 is CASSSKGKDREETQYF. The CDR3 bases are TGTGCCAGCAGCTCCAAGGGAAAAGACCGGGAAGAGACCCAGTACTTC. The full variable domain, rest sourced from reference TRBV11-2 and TRBJ2-5, is EAGVAQSPRYKIIEKRQSVAFWCNPISGHATLYWYQQILGQGPKLLIQFQNNGVVDDSQLPKDRFSAERLKGVDSTLKIQPAKLEDSAVYLCASSSKGKDREETQYFGPGTRLLVL.